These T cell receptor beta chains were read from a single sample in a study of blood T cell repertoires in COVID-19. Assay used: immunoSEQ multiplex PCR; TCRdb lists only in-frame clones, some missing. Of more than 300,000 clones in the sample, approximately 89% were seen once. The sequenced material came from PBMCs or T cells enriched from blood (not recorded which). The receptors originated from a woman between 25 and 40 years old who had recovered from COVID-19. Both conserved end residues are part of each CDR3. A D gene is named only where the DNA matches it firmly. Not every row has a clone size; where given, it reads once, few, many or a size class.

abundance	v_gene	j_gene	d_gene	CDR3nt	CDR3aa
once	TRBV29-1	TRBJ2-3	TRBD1	TGCAGCGCCCGAAGACAGGGTGAAAGCACAGATACGCAGTATTTT	CSARRQGESTDTQYF
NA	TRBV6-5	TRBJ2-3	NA	TGTGCCAGCAGTTACGATGTGTCGGTTAGCGCAGATACGCAGTATTTT	CASSYDVSVSADTQYF
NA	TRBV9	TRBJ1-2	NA	TGTGCCAGCAGCGTCCTTACAGGGAGCCCTAGCACTAACTATGGCTACACCTTC	CASSVLTGSPSTNYGYTF
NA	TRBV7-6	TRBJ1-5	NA	TGTGCCAGCAGCTTAGACAGTGATCAGCCCCAGCATTTT	CASSLDSDQPQHF
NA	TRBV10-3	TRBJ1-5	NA	TGTGCCATCAGTGAGTCGTTGGCAGGGGGCAATCAGCCCCAGCATTTT	CAISESLAGGNQPQHF
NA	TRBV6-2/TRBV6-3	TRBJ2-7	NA	TGTGCCAGCAGTTTATCAGGCAGCCTCTCCTACGAGCAGTACTTC	CASSLSGSLSYEQYF
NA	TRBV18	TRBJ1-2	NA	TGTGCCAGCTCCCCGACAGCAAATTATGGAGCTAACTATGGCTACACCTTC	CASSPTANYGANYGYTF
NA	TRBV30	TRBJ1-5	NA	TGTGCCTGGAGTAAGGACAGCTACAATCAGCCCCAGCATTTT	CAWSKDSYNQPQHF
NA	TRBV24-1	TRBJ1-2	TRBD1	TGTGCCACCAGAAGGACAGGGGAGGATGGCTACACCTTC	CATRRTGEDGYTF
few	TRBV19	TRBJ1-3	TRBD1	TGTGCCAGTAGTCAATGGACAGGGTTGGGCGGAAACACCATATATTTT	CASSQWTGLGGNTIYF
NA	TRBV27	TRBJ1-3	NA	TGTGCCAGCAGTCCCCTCTTCTCTGGAAACACCATATATTTT	CASSPLFSGNTIYF
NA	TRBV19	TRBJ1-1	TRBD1	TGTGCCAGTAGTATTACGACAGGGGTTGAAGCTTTCTTT	CASSITTGVEAFF
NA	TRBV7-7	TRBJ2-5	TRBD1	TGTGCTAGCAGCCCGGGGACAGCGAAAGAGACCCAGTACTTC	CASSPGTAKETQYF
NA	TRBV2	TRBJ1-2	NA	TGTGCCAGCTCTAGGGGGACGGAATCTGACTTCAACTATGGCTACACCTTC	CASSRGTESDFNYGYTF
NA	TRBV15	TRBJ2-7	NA	TGTGCCACCAGCAGAGGACGACAGGTTTACGAGCAGTACTTC	CATSRGRQVYEQYF
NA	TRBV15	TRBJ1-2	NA	TGTGCCACCAGTCACCCGGACTATGGCTACACCTTC	CATSHPDYGYTF
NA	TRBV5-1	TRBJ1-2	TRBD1	TGCGCCAGCAGCCCGACAGGGGCTGGCTATGGCTACACCTTC	CASSPTGAGYGYTF
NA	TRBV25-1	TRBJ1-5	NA	TGTGCCAGCAGTGAATTAACAGATAGCAATCAGCCCCAGCATTTT	CASSELTDSNQPQHF
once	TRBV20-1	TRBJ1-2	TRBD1	TGCAGTGCTAGTGGGACAGATCCACAGGAGGGCTACACCTTC	CSASGTDPQEGYTF
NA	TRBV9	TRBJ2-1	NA	TGTGCCAGCAGCTCCCGAAGCGGGAATGAGCAGTTCTTC	CASSSRSGNEQFF
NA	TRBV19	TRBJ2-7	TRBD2	TGTGCCAGTAGTAGCATTTTACGGACTAGCGGCATCTACGAGCAGTACTTC	CASSSILRTSGIYEQYF
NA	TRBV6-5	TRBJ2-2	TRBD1	TGTGCCAGCAGTTCCCCGGACAGGGTTGCCGGGGAGCTGTTTTTT	CASSSPDRVAGELFF
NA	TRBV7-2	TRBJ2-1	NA	TGTGCCAGCAGCACTAGACCCGGCTACAATGAGCAGTTCTTC	CASSTRPGYNEQFF
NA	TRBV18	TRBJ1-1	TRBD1	TGTGCCAGCTCACCGCTCGGGACAGTGAACACTGAAGCTTTCTTT	CASSPLGTVNTEAFF
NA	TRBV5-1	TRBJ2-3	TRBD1	TGCGCCAGCAGCTTGGAAGGACAGGGCACAGATACGCAGTATTTT	CASSLEGQGTDTQYF
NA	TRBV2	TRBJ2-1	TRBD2	TGTGCCAGCAGTCCTACTAGCGGGATAAAGTATGAGCAGTTCTTC	CASSPTSGIKYEQFF
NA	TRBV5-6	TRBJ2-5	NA	TGTGCCAGCAGCTTACAGGGCACCCAGTACTTC	CASSLQGTQYF
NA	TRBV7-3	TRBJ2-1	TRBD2	TGTGCCAGCAGCTTAGTTCGCGGGAGGGCCGATGAGCAGTTCTTC	CASSLVRGRADEQFF
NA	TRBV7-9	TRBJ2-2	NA	TGTGCCAGCAGTCCCGGGACTCCCGGAACCGGGGAGCTGTTTTTT	CASSPGTPGTGELFF
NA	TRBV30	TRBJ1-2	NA	TGTGCCTGGAGTGTATTCCCTTTCGCCGTAGCGGGACGGATCTTC	CAWSVFPFAVAGRIF
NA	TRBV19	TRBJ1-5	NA	TGTGCCAGTACCTCCGGACAGTCTTCATATTCTAGCAATCAGCCCCAGCATTTT	CASTSGQSSYSSNQPQHF
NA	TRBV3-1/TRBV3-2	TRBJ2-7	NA	TGTGCCAGCAGCCAAGATCCCGCAGGGCTCCCCTACGAGCAGTACTTC	CASSQDPAGLPYEQYF
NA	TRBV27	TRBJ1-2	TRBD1	TGTGCCAGCAGTTTATCGTTCGGGACAGGGGTAAACTATGGCTACACCTTC	CASSLSFGTGVNYGYTF
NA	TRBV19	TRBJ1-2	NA	TGTGCCACCGCCCGGGGGGTCTATGGCTACACCTTC	CATARGVYGYTF
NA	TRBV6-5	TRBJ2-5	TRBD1	TGTGCCAGCAGTTACTCGACCGGGACAGGGCTACAGACCCAGTACTTC	CASSYSTGTGLQTQYF
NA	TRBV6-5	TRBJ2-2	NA	TGTGCCAGCAGTTACTATCGGAACACCGGGGAGCTGTTTTTT	CASSYYRNTGELFF